This T cell receptor (beta chain) was obtained from a study of blood T cell repertoires in COVID-19. The overall study: The origin of the acute and convalescent COVID-19 samples was the United States, Italy and Spain. T cells, B-cell-depleted T cells, or PBMCs supplied cDNA or gDNA.

V was cut by 0 bases and J by 1 base, with 17 bases left in between. CDR1 and CDR2 from the germline V gene are GTSNPN and SVGIG (reference sequence). This CDR3 has 17 residues. In the authors' methods: Scientists estimated how many nucleated cells there were by amplifying reference gene primers. TCRdb's table, derived via immunoSEQ multiplex PCR, lists solely in-frame clones and lacks some. The DNA gave D and trimming, while V, J and clone size come from that table. The data show about 190,000 clones, roughly four fifths seen once. The TCR comes from a woman in her 40s with acute or convalescent COVID-19. The J gene is TRBJ2-3, the V gene TRBV30; maybe TRBD2 (6 bases). Specimen: peripheral blood. CDR3 loop: CAWSVLAGEMGTDTQYF. The CDR3 DNA follows: TGTGCCTGGAGTGTACTAGCCGGAGAGATGGGCACAGATACGCAGTATTTT.